One sample yielded the 23 T cell receptor beta chains listed below, sequenced in a study of T cell repertoires in cytomegalovirus infection. TCRdb itself ran the reads through MiXCR, one entry per CDR3 protein. The table records about 260,000 distinct CDR3 sequences, 12% to 15% of them present only once. Material for sequencing was PBMCs. The receptor set was obtained from a human donor in good health (CMV status not recorded). Some clones in this sample may be carry-over from other donors' samples.

J is TRBJ2-6 and V is TRBV7-2, with D hard to call. With 4 bases removed from V and 0 bases from J, the gap between germline ends came to 4 bases. The CDR3 loop spans 14 amino acids. Germline V gene data show CDR1 as SGHTA and CDR2 as FQGNSA. CDR3 coding DNA: TGTGCCAGCAGCTCCTTCTCTGGGGCCAACGTCCTGACTTTC. Translating gives CASSSFSGANVLTF.

This clonotype was picked up a small number of times. CDR3 DNA: TGTGCCACCAGCAGAGATCGGGTGGCAGATACGCAGTATTTT. Protein: CATSRDRVADTQYF. This chain links TRBV15 with TRBJ2-3; D gene ambiguous. CDR1 and CDR2 (germline): LNHNV, YYDKDF (reference sequence). The CDR3 length is 14 residues. Deletions cut 0 bases from V and 4 bases from J, with 8 bases between. Together with reference TRBV15 and TRBJ2-3, the CDR3 gives the full variable domain: DAMVIQNPRYQVTQFGKPVTLSCSQTLNHNVMYWYQQKSSQAPKLLFHYYDKDFNNEADTPDNFQSRRPNTSFCFLDIRSPGLGDTAMYLCATSRDRVADTQYFGPGTRLTVL.

There are many counts of this clonotype. The chain carries TRBV6-6 and TRBJ2-3, with D possibly TRBD1 on 6 matching bases. This CDR3 has 14 residues. Germline V gene lookup returns CDR1 MNHNY and CDR2 SVGAGI (reference sequence). The germline V and J ends were trimmed by 7 bases and 2 bases, with 13 bases remaining between them. CDR3 region: CASTRDRFTDTQYF. The CDR3 region has the DNA TGTGCCAGCACCCGAGACAGGTTCACAGATACGCAGTATTTT.

The table lists this clonotype with many counts. The V and J genes are TRBV19 and TRBJ1-1; tentatively, D is TRBD1 (5 bases). Germline assignment: CDR1 LNHDA and CDR2 SQIVND (reference sequence). Trimming left V 11 bases short and J 4 bases short, with 20 bases between. This CDR3 has 14 residues. The CDR3 nucleotides are TGTGCCGCAACCGCCGCGCAGGGAGGCACTGAAGCTTTCTTT. This gives the protein CAATAAQGGTEAFF.

This clonotype came up many times. The CDR3 here is CASSPRQSYGYTF. DNA of the CDR3: TGTGCCAGCAGCCCAAGACAAAGCTATGGCTACACCTTC. The V gene is TRBV14, the J gene TRBJ1-2, with no clear D. Trimming took off 4 bases at V and 4 bases at J, with 10 bases between the two ends. Looked up from germline, CDR1 is SGHDN and CDR2 is FVKESK. This CDR3 contains 13 residues.

This clonotype was observed many times. The V gene is TRBV7-2, the J gene TRBJ1-1; TRBD1 matches at 7 bases. Trimming at V came to 5 bases and at J to 4 bases, leaving 7 bases not matched to a gene. This CDR3 is built from 14 residues. Per germline, CDR1 SGHTA and CDR2 FQGNSA. Here the CDR3 reads CASSPRQGPTEAFF. CDR3 coding DNA: TGTGCCAGCAGCCCCCGACAGGGTCCCACTGAAGCTTTCTTT.

The chain combines TRBV7-4 with TRBJ2-2, with 11 bases matching TRBD2. Germline V CDR1 and CDR2: SGHVT, SQSDAQ. This CDR3 is built from 16 residues. V trimming: 5 bases; J trimming: 1 base; junction bases outside the gene matches: 3. The CDR3 sequence is CASSPGLAGNTGELFF. CDR3 coding DNA: TGTGCCAGCAGCCCCGGACTAGCGGGGAACACCGGGGAGCTGTTTTTT.

This chain joins TRBV9 and TRBJ1-4; D is perhaps TRBD1 (6 bases). This CDR3 is built from 15 residues. The germline CDR1 and CDR2 sequences are SGDLS and YYNGEE. V lost 0 bases and J lost 8, with 14 bases in between. CDR3 coding DNA: TGTGCCAGCAGCGTAGATCCGAACAGGGTCGAAAAACTGTTTTTT. It translates to CASSVDPNRVEKLFF.

This clonotype occurred many times. V gene TRBV7-2 combines with J gene TRBJ1-2; D not certain. V was trimmed by 1 base and J by 0 bases, leaving 15 bases between them. Germline CDR1 reads SGHTA; CDR2 reads FQGNSA. This CDR3 region has 17 residues. The CDR3 DNA sequence: TGTGCCAGCAGCTTAGTTTCCCTCCCCGGGGCTAACTATGGCTACACCTTC. Translated: CASSLVSLPGANYGYTF.

Comments on this clonotype: A clone one base away is much larger, so this may be a read error. The rearrangement uses TRBV19 and TRBJ1-1; D might be TRBD1 (5 bases). The V gene lost 3 bases and the J gene lost 3 bases, with 11 bases spanning the gap. Germline V gives CDR1 LNHDA, CDR2 SQIVND (reference sequence). This CDR3 is 14 amino acids long. The CDR3 is CASSIQEGDTEAFF. The DNA for the CDR3 is TGTGCCAGTAGTATTCAGGAAGGGGACACTGAAGCTTTCTTT.

This clonotype was seen ten or more times. The V call is TRBV12-3 or TRBV12-4, the J call TRBJ1-5; D is uncertain. The CDR3 consists of 14 residues. V lost 7 bases and J 0 bases, leaving 10 bases between the germline ends. The CDR3 spells CASITLPSNQPQHF. The CDR3 coding sequence is TGTGCCAGCATCACGCTCCCTAGCAATCAGCCCCAGCATTTT.

This CDR3 reads CAISTGGTEVETQYF. CDR3 DNA sequence: TGTGCCATCTCCACCGGCGGGACGGAGGTAGAGACCCAGTACTTC. The chain is built from TRBV10-3 and TRBJ2-5; D perhaps matches TRBD2 (6 bases). This CDR3 is 15 amino acids long. Germline V gene lookup returns CDR1 ENHRY and CDR2 SYGVKD. V was pared by 8 bases and J by 4 bases, with 20 bases between.

This clonotype was observed many times. V and J are TRBV28 and TRBJ1-5; 8 bases fit TRBD1. Trimming cost V 6 bases and J 4 bases; bases outside gene matches: 8. The CDR3 loop spans 15 amino acids. CDR1 and CDR2 (germline): MDHEN, SYDVKM. CDR3 sequence (DNA): TGTGCCAGCAGGTCTACAGGGGGGGGGAATCAGCCCCAGCATTTT. Its protein is CASRSTGGGNQPQHF. The full variable domain, in which reference TRBV28 and TRBJ1-5 provide the parts outside the CDR3, is DVKVTQSSRYLVKRTGEKVFLECVQDMDHENMFWYRQDPGLGLRLIYFSYDVKMKEKGDIPEGYSVSREKKERFSLILESASTNQTSMYLCASRSTGGGNQPQHFGDGTRLSIL.

The chain carries TRBV11-2 and TRBJ1-1; TRBD1 aligns across 8 bases. Per germline, CDR1 SGHAT and CDR2 FQNNGV. Losses at the gene ends were 5 bases for V and 9 bases for J; bases not matched to a gene: 5. This CDR3 comprises 12 residues. CDR3 nucleotides: TGTGCCAGCAGCCCTGGACAGGGACAAGCTTTCTTT. Amino acid sequence: CASSPGQGQAFF.

This clonotype was found many times. The chain recombines TRBV6-6 with TRBJ1-1; 12 nucleotides align to TRBD1. This CDR3 is 17 amino acids long. Germline loops: CDR1 MNHNY, CDR2 SVGAGI (reference sequence). V lost 2 bases and J lost 3; bases outside the gene matches: 7. CDR3 in DNA: TGTGCCAGCAGTTACACACCGGGACAGGGGGCTGACACTGAAGCTTTCTTT. It encodes CASSYTPGQGADTEAFF.

This clonotype was found many times. The chain recombines TRBV7-6 with TRBJ2-7; 14 bases map to TRBD2. Losses at the gene ends were 4 bases for V and 0 bases for J; bases not matched to a gene: 5. Germline CDR1 is SGHVS and CDR2 is FNYEAQ. The CDR3 extends over 17 amino acids. CDR3 bases: TGTGCCAGCAGCTGGGGACTAGCGGGGGAATTCTCCTACGAGCAGTACTTC. Protein: CASSWGLAGEFSYEQYF.

CDR3 bases: TGTGCCAGCAGCTTAGGACAGGGGAGGGTCTACGAGCAGTACTTC. Translated, it gives CASSLGQGRVYEQYF. The chain links TRBV7-2 to TRBJ2-7, with D possibly TRBD1 on 8 matching bases. The CDR3 has 15 amino acids. V was clipped by 1 base and J by 3 bases, with 13 bases between them. Germline CDR1 SGHTA, CDR2 FQGNSA.

This clonotype appeared a few times. The CDR3 is CAISEERGGLTGELFF. The DNA of the CDR3 is TGTGCCATCAGTGAGGAGCGGGGGGGCCTAACCGGGGAGCTGTTTTTT. J is TRBJ2-2 and V is TRBV10-3; TRBD2 matches 10 bases. The J segment lost 5 bases and the V segment lost 2 bases, leaving 5 bases of the junction unmatched. The CDR3 spans 16 residues. Germline CDR1 is ENHRY and CDR2 is SYGVKD.

This clonotype has just a few counts. The chain carries TRBV4-1 and TRBJ1-5; 7 bases map to TRBD1. The CDR3 runs 16 residues. CDR1 and CDR2 from the germline V gene are MGHRA and YSYEKL. The trim removed 3 bases at V and 6 bases at J, leaving 11 bases unmatched. The chain's CDR3 is CASSHGDRAIGQPQHF. The CDR3 DNA sequence: TGCGCCAGCAGCCACGGTGACAGGGCAATCGGTCAGCCCCAGCATTTT.

The chain joins TRBV11-2 to TRBJ2-1, with D perhaps TRBD2 (5 bases). In germline, CDR1 is SGHAT, CDR2 FQNNGV. The CDR3 is made up of 14 amino acids. Trimming shortened V by 7 bases and J by 8 bases, and 18 bases separated the two germline ends. CDR3 loop: CASTNGDLGYEQFF. CDR3 bases: TGTGCCAGCACCAACGGGGATCTTGGGTATGAGCAGTTCTTC.

Many counts were recorded for this clonotype. The rearrangement joins TRBV7-3 to TRBJ1-6, with 10 bases fitting TRBD1. The germline V gene has CDR1 SGHTA and CDR2 FQGTGA. This CDR3 has 16 residues. V shed 6 bases, J shed 7 bases, and the junction held 9 bases outside the gene matches. The CDR3 DNA follows: TGTGCCAGCAGAGATCTTCCGGGACAGGGGAATTCACCCCTCCACTTT. As protein: CASRDLPGQGNSPLHF.

Many counts were recorded for this clonotype. The chain has TRBV2 and TRBJ1-5, with 7 bases matching TRBD1. CDR1 and CDR2 (germline): SNHLY, FYNNEI. V gave up 5 bases and J gave up 2 bases; unmatched junction bases: 6. The CDR3 is made up of 15 amino acids. The DNA for the CDR3 is TGTGCCAGCAGTTCGAGACAGGGCCGCAATCAGCCCCAGCATTTT. This gives the protein CASSSRQGRNQPQHF.

This clonotype was seen repeatedly, ten times or more. The chain uses TRBV14 and TRBJ1-2; no definite D call. Germline lookup yields CDR1 SGHDN and CDR2 FVKESK. CDR3 length: 15 residues. With 0 bases removed from V and 4 bases from J, the gap between germline ends came to 12 bases. As DNA, the CDR3 is TGTGCCAGCAGCCAAGATTATGAGGATTTCTATGGCTACACCTTC. Its protein product is CASSQDYEDFYGYTF.